This TCR beta chain was sequenced in a study of blood T cell repertoires in COVID-19. Participants, 18 to 89 years old, spanned fewer than 30 US areas. Participants were placed into cohorts based on the clinical history they reported. For recovered donors of Cohort 3, there were two negative PCRs, clearance, or symptom resolution. Details on this clone: Other DNA sequences from this sample encode an identical CDR3 as well.

In the authors' workflow: How many nucleated cells were present was estimated from reference gene primer amplification. Method: immunoSEQ multiplex PCR; TCRdb's copy keeps in-frame clones and lacks some. That table is the source of V, J and clone size, and D and trimming were worked out from the DNA. The sample contains around 210,000 clones, approximately 88% of which appear only once. Sequencing was performed on PBMCs or T cells enriched from blood (not recorded which). This receptor was identified in a woman aged 18-29 years who had recovered from COVID-19.

The CDR3 sequence: CASSSGQGGGYTF. The CDR3 DNA reads as TGTGCCAGCAGTTCGGGACAGGGGGGTGGCTACACCTTC. The chain combines TRBV28 with TRBJ1-2; 11 nucleotides align to TRBD1. V lost 4 bases, J lost 7 bases, and 2 bases stayed unmatched. The CDR3 is 13 amino acids. Germline lookup yields CDR1 MDHEN and CDR2 SYDVKM.